Below, 28 T cell receptor beta chains from the same sample are listed, as sequenced in a study of Ad26.COV2.S vaccination and SARS-CoV-2 variants. Clones were sequenced by immunoSEQ multiplex PCR, and TCRdb holds only the in-frame ones, with some missing. Among 200,000 to 300,000 clones listed, around 90% were seen once. Treatment described: around 19 received Ad26.COV2.S at low or high dose, single or two shots; 5 received placebo; per-sample allocation not given. The samples were gathered on day 63 after the first injection of vaccine or placebo. The material sequenced was peripheral blood, taken in a trial of Ad26.COV2.S vaccine versus placebo. The receptor set was obtained from a person aged 18 to 65 who received the Ad26.COV2.S COVID-19 vaccine or a placebo.

J is TRBJ2-5 and V is TRBV5-1; the match to TRBD2 covers 8 bases. After removal of 0 bases from V and 0 bases from J, the junction contained 4 bases not matched to a gene. This CDR3 region has 16 residues. The V gene's germline CDR1 is SGHRS and CDR2 YFSETQ. The CDR3 region is CASSLATAGDQETQYF. CDR3 nucleotide sequence: TGCGCCAGCAGCTTGGCCACAGCGGGGGACCAAGAGACCCAGTACTTC.

This clone came up once. The genes are TRBV23-1 and TRBJ2-5, with a weak D call TRBD2 (6 bases). TRBV23-1 is sorted into the ORF group, with uncertain function. V shed 0 bases and J shed 1 base, with 6 bases lying between them. The CDR3 extends over 14 amino acids. Here the CDR3 DNA reads TGCGCCAGCAGTCAATCGGGGGGCCAAGAGACCCAGTACTTC. Its translation: CASSQSGGQETQYF.

The rearrangement uses TRBV6-4 and TRBJ2-1; 8 nucleotides agree with TRBD2. V shed 0 bases and J 9 bases; nucleotides not matched to a gene: 4. Germline values: CDR1 MRHNA, CDR2 SNTAGT. The CDR3 is 14 residues long. DNA of the CDR3: TGTGCCAGCAGTGACTCTCGGACTAGCAGTGAGCAGTTCTTC. Translation gives CASSDSRTSSEQFF.

Only one count was recorded for this clone. The V gene is TRBV5-1, the J gene TRBJ2-6; D remains unclear. Germline-derived CDR1 and CDR2 are SGHRS and YFSETQ. V lost 6 bases and J lost 0, with 16 bases in between. The CDR3 runs to 17 residues. CDR3 sequence (DNA): TGCGCCAGCAAGTATCGTCCGGACCTCTCTGGGGCCAACGTCCTGACTTTC. This translates into CASKYRPDLSGANVLTF.

This clone was seen a single time. V is TRBV19 and J is TRBJ2-5; D gene uncertain. This CDR3 has 13 residues. Germline CDR1 reads LNHDA; CDR2 reads SQIVND (reference sequence). The V gene lost 5 bases and the J gene lost 1 base, with 8 bases spanning the gap. CDR3 sequence (DNA): TGTGCCAGTAGTTCAGCAGTCCAAGAGACCCAGTACTTC. Its protein is CASSSAVQETQYF.

The chain's CDR3 is CASSELGNDSPLHF. DNA for the CDR3: TGTGCCAGCAGTGAATTGGGGAATGACTCACCCCTCCACTTT. The chain carries TRBV6-1 and TRBJ1-6; D unresolved. CDR3 length equals 14 residues. Germline V gives CDR1 MNHNS, CDR2 SASEGT. The ends were cut back, 2 bases at V and 10 bases at J, with 12 bases in the middle.

CDR3 nucleotide sequence: TGTGCCAGCAGCCAAAGGGAGGGGTATAGCACAGATACGCAGTATTTT. Protein sequence: CASSQREGYSTDTQYF. The chain recombines TRBV4-2 with TRBJ2-3; TRBD2 matches at 7 bases. This CDR3 has 16 residues. Germline trimming cut 2 bases from V and 0 bases from J; bases unmatched to any gene: 5. Germline V CDR1 and CDR2: LGHNA, YNFKEQ.

The rearrangement links TRBV15 to TRBJ2-7; weak D call: TRBD2 (5 bases). The length of the CDR3 is 12 residues. Per the germline V gene, CDR1 is LNHNV and CDR2 is YYDKDF (reference sequence). V was shortened by 5 bases and J by 3 bases, with 8 bases between the two germline ends. The CDR3 reads CATSPAGYEQYV. CDR3 sequence (DNA): TGTGCCACCAGCCCCGCGGGCTACGAGCAGTACGTC.

In nucleotides, the CDR3 is TGTGCCAGCAGTCGACAGGGCGAGAGTTCACCCCTCCACTTT. Its translation: CASSRQGESSPLHF. The gene calls are TRBV9 and TRBJ1-6; 7 positions match TRBD1. Unmatched junction bases numbered 8, after V lost 5 bases and J lost 9 bases. There are 14 residues in the CDR3. Germline V gene sequence: CDR1 SGDLS, CDR2 YYNGEE.

This clone was recorded once. The rearrangement joins TRBV21-1 to TRBJ1-2; the table's D call TRBD1 went unverified against the DNA. TRBV21-1 is tagged as a pseudogene. This CDR3 region has 18 residues. CDR3 amino acids: CASSLRDRASRLDYGYTF. The DNA for the CDR3 is TGTGCCAGCAGCCTAAGGGACAGGGCAAGTCGGTTGGACTATGGCTACACCTTC.

The chain joins TRBV3-1 (or the pseudogene TRBV3-2) to TRBJ2-3; D gene uncertain. Germline assignment: CDR1 LGHDT and CDR2 YNNKEL (reference sequence). CDR3 length equals 17 residues. Trimming shortened V by 0 bases and J by 0 bases, and 13 bases separated the two germline ends. In nucleotides, the CDR3 is TGTGCCAGCAGCCAAGAGACCCTCGGTCCTAGCACAGATACGCAGTATTTT. Its translation: CASSQETLGPSTDTQYF.

This chain connects TRBV12-3 or TRBV12-4 to TRBJ1-5; the D is unclear. With 0 bases removed from V and 5 bases from J, the gap between germline ends came to 5 bases. The CDR3 has 13 amino acids. The DNA for the CDR3 is TGTGCCAGCAGTTTAGCATTGTATCAGCCCCAGCATTTT. It is translated as CASSLALYQPQHF.

A few counts support this clone. The chain uses TRBV6-6 and TRBJ2-3; 10 bases match TRBD2. The CDR3 has 14 amino acids. Per germline, CDR1 MNHNY and CDR2 SVGAGI (reference sequence). Trimming at V came to 6 bases and at J to 6 bases, leaving 6 bases not matched to a gene. CDR3 protein: CASRETSGVDTQYF. The CDR3 DNA is TGTGCCAGCAGGGAAACTAGCGGGGTGGATACGCAGTATTTT.

The gene calls are TRBV7-2 and TRBJ1-3; TRBD1 aligns across 7 bases. The CDR3 is made up of 15 amino acids. Germline V CDR1 and CDR2: SGHTA, FQGNSA. J was trimmed by 4 bases and V by 4 bases; bases with no gene match: 7. CDR3 loop: CASSSDRVSGNTIYF. CDR3 nucleotide sequence: TGTGCCAGCAGCTCCGACAGGGTTTCGGGAAACACCATATATTTT.

The chain carries TRBV18 and TRBJ1-1, with TRBD1 matching over 8 bases. The germline gives CDR1 KGHSH, CDR2 LQKENI. The CDR3 has 15 amino acids. Germline trimming cut 6 bases from V and 3 bases from J; bases unmatched to any gene: 9. This CDR3 is CASSRGVQGDTEAFF. The CDR3 nucleotides read TGTGCCAGCTCTCGGGGAGTACAGGGGGACACTGAAGCTTTCTTT.

This chain uses TRBV11-3 with TRBJ1-2; D gene ambiguous. Germline values: CDR1 SGHNT, CDR2 YENEEA. The ends were cut back, 4 bases at V and 4 bases at J, with 13 bases in the middle. CDR3 length: 14 amino acids. CDR3 in amino acids: CASSSNKDVYGYTF. The CDR3 DNA reads TGTGCCAGCAGCTCAAATAAGGACGTCTATGGCTACACCTTC.

V is TRBV6-6 and J is TRBJ2-1; D might be TRBD1 (6 bases). Trimming removed 0 bases from V and 5 bases from J, with 11 bases in between. CDR1 is MNHNY, CDR2 SVGAGI, per germline (reference sequence). The length of the CDR3 is 15 residues. In DNA form, the CDR3 reads TGTGCCAGCAGTTACTCGACAGGAGCCAACAATGAGCAGTTCTTC. Protein: CASSYSTGANNEQFF.

This chain connects TRBV5-1 to TRBJ2-7, with D possibly TRBD2 on 5 matching bases. Between the trimmed V and J ends, which lost 4 bases and 2 bases, there was a span of 13 bases. The germline CDR1 and CDR2 sequences are SGHRS and YFSETQ. This CDR3 comprises 14 residues. The CDR3 loop reads CASSAGTGAYEQYV. CDR3 coding DNA: TGCGCCAGCAGCGCGGGTACCGGGGCCTACGAGCAGTACGTC.

This clone was seen a handful of times. J is TRBJ2-7 and V is TRBV6-4, with 9 positions matching TRBD2. The CDR3 has 17 residues. Germline V gene lookup returns CDR1 MRHNA and CDR2 SNTAGT. V gave up 4 bases and J gave up 2 bases; unmatched junction bases: 12. The DNA for the CDR3 is TGTGCCAGCAGTGTAGGGGCTAGCGGGGAGCACCCCTACGAGCAGTACGTC. This codes for CASSVGASGEHPYEQYV.

The chain employs TRBV7-3 and TRBJ2-7; 7 positions match TRBD2. The trim removed 4 bases at V and 0 bases at J, leaving 12 bases unmatched. The CDR3 is 17 amino acids. Germline CDR1 SGHTA, CDR2 FQGTGA. The CDR3 here is CASSSRHSGLPSYEQYV. DNA of the CDR3: TGTGCCAGCAGCTCCCGGCATAGCGGGCTCCCCTCCTACGAGCAGTACGTC.

The table lists this clone with a count of one. The chain uses TRBV27 and TRBJ2-5, with D possibly TRBD2 on 5 matching bases. Trimming removed 7 bases from V and 5 bases from J, with 23 bases in between. This CDR3 is built from 16 residues. Germline loops: CDR1 MNHEY, CDR2 SMNVEV (reference sequence). In nucleotides, the CDR3 is TGTGCCAGCACAGCAAGGCCCAATGGAAGAGGGGAGACCCAGTACTTC. Protein product: CASTARPNGRGETQYF.

CDR3 coding DNA: TGCGCCAGCAGCCCGCGTCAGGGGGCCCTAGGCAGCTACACCTTC. Its protein is CASSPRQGALGSYTF. The V call is TRBV4-3, the J call TRBJ1-2, with TRBD1 matching 8 bases. The CDR3 has 15 amino acids. Germline CDR1 is LGHNA and CDR2 is YSLEER. After removal of 4 bases from V and 9 bases from J, the junction contained 13 bases not matched to a gene.

This chain links TRBV21-1 with TRBJ2-7; the listed D gene, TRBD2, was not tested against the DNA. TRBV21-1 is shown as a pseudogene. The CDR3 has 18 amino acids. CDR3 nucleotides: TGTGCTAGCAGCAACGGAGGGCTCGGCCTTCTACGTATCTACGAGCAGTACTTC. Translating it yields CASSNGGLGLLRIYEQYF.

The J gene is TRBJ1-2, the V gene TRBV7-2; D is unclear. V was shortened by 7 bases and J by 2 bases, with 11 bases between the two germline ends. CDR3 size: 13 residues. In germline, CDR1 is SGHTA, CDR2 FQGNSA. In nucleotides, the CDR3 is TGTGCCAGCAAATGGACCGTGAACTATGGCTACACCTTC. Its protein product is CASKWTVNYGYTF.

The chain recombines TRBV5-1 with TRBJ2-7, with no clear D. V was cut by 3 bases and J by 7 bases, with 8 bases left in between. Germline CDR1 reads SGHRS; CDR2 reads YFSETQ. This CDR3 comprises 11 residues. Here the CDR3 DNA reads TGCGCCAGCAGCTACGGTGTGGAGCAGTACTTC. Its protein is CASSYGVEQYF.

This clone showed up just once. The chain carries TRBV10-3 and TRBJ2-7, with D hard to call. Germline CDR1 is ENHRY and CDR2 is SYGVKD. Trimming took off 3 bases at V and 0 bases at J, with 12 bases between the two ends. The CDR3 consists of 15 residues. CDR3 in amino acids: CAISDKGRSSYEQYV. DNA of the CDR3: TGTGCCATCAGTGACAAGGGCCGGAGCTCCTACGAGCAGTACGTC.

The J gene is TRBJ2-1, the V gene TRBV20-1; possibly TRBD1 or TRBD2 for D (5 bases each). Germline lookup yields CDR1 DFQATT and CDR2 SNEGSKA (reference sequence). Trimming shortened V by 3 bases and J by 2 bases, and 17 bases separated the two germline ends. The CDR3 has 16 residues. The DNA for the CDR3 is TGCAGTGCTAGTTGGGACGGGACCCCGACCTACAATGAGCAGTTCTTC. This encodes CSASWDGTPTYNEQFF.

V is TRBV2 and J is TRBJ2-7; 9 bases line up with TRBD2. This CDR3 is built from 16 residues. CDR1 and CDR2 from the germline V gene are SNHLY and FYNNEI. J was trimmed by 1 base and V by 4 bases; bases with no gene match: 8. DNA for the CDR3: TGTGCCAGCAGTGTGAACGGACTAGCGTCATCCTACGAGCAGTACTTC. Protein: CASSVNGLASSYEQYF.